What follows is one T cell receptor (beta chain) and its context. Its specificity is not known. The germline CDR1 and CDR2 sequences are GTSNPN and SVGIG (reference sequence). This CDR3 comprises 16 residues. V shed 4 bases and J 7 bases; nucleotides not matched to a gene: 12. The data derive from a study of cytomegalovirus exposure and HLA in healthy donors. Overall study findings and caveats: Later on, an analysis found that several of the most significant clusters appeared to be linked to common viral pathogens, which included parvovirus B19. Rarity held for most TCR sequences, but there were some public TCRs that occurred in many donors.

The primer mix had 60 Vbeta and 13 Jbeta primers. Sequencing was performed with immunoSEQ multiplex PCR; in TCRdb, only in-frame clones are kept and a portion is missing. The sample yields about 160,000 clones, 75% to 90% seen once. This chain uses TRBV30 with TRBJ2-1; 11 bases agree with TRBD2. The sequence was collected from a young woman in good health and CMV-seronegative. Sequencing was done on a sample of PBMCs. CDR3 sequence reads: CAWINSGRDGFNEQFF. In nucleotides, the CDR3 is TGTGCCTGGATTAATAGCGGGAGGGACGGCTTTAATGAGCAGTTCTTC. Combining the CDR3 with reference TRBV30 and TRBJ2-1 gives the whole variable domain SQTIHQWPATLVQPVGSPLSLECTVEGTSNPNLYWYRQAAGRGLQLLFYSVGIGQISSEVPQNLSASRPQDRQFILSSKKLLLSDSGFYLCAWINSGRDGFNEQFFGPGTRLTVL.